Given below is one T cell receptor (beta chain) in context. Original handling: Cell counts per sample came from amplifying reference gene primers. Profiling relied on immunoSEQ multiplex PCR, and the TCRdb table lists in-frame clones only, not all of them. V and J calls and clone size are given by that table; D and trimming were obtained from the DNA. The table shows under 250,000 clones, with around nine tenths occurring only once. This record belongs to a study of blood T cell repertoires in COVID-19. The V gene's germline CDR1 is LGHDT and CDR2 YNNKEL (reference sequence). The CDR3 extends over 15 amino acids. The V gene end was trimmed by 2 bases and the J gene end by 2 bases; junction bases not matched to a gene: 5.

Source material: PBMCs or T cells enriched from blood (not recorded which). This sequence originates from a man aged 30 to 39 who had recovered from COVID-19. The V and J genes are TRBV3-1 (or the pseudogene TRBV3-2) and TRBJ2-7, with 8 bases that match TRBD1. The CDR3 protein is CASSQYSDRAYEQYF. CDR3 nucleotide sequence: TGTGCCAGCAGCCAATACTCGGACAGGGCCTACGAGCAGTACTTC.